The 24 T cell receptor beta chains reported below all come from one sample, sequenced in a study of patients and donors after allogeneic stem cell transplantation. Via MiXCR, TCRdb re-called the RT-PCR reads, giving one row per CDR3 protein. Among about 74,000 distinct CDR3 sequences listed, around a quarter were seen once. What was sequenced was blood, either unsorted or a sorted T cell fraction (not recorded which). The source of these receptors is a human donor who was either an allogeneic HSCT recipient or a stem cell or donor lymphocyte infusion donor (not recorded which). It is not recorded whose cells these are; they may come from a transplant donor.

This chain uses TRBV7-8 with TRBJ1-5; a possible D gene is TRBD1 (6 bases). CDR1 and CDR2 (germline): SGHVS, FQNEAQ. Trimming cost V 1 base and J 0 bases, with 19 bases left between them. The CDR3 runs to 19 residues. CDR3 amino acids: CASSLVAGDITYSNQPQHF. CDR3 nucleotides: TGTGCCAGCAGCTTAGTGGCAGGGGACATAACTTATAGCAATCAGCCCCAGCATTTT.

The chain has TRBV10-3 and TRBJ1-3; unclear D gene. Germline V CDR1 and CDR2: ENHRY, SYGVKD. Trimming pared 4 bases from V and 0 bases from J, leaving 13 bases between. CDR3 length: 16 residues. In DNA form, the CDR3 reads TGTGCCATCAGTGGGCTTGGCAGGTTCTCTGGAAACACCATATATTTT. This encodes CAISGLGRFSGNTIYF.

This chain uses TRBV3-1 with TRBJ1-1; D is unresolved. The CDR3 length is 15 residues. CDR1 and CDR2 from the germline V gene are LGHDT and YNNKEL (reference sequence). Trimming pared 1 base from V and 4 bases from J, leaving 13 bases between. CDR3 in amino acids: CASSQVNGEGTEAFF. DNA for the CDR3: TGTGCCAGCAGCCAAGTGAATGGGGAGGGCACTGAAGCTTTCTTT.

This clonotype was detected many times. The chain is built from TRBV7-9 and TRBJ2-1, with D maybe TRBD2 (5 bases). Trimming removed 5 bases from V and 0 bases from J, with 8 bases in between. Germline assignment: CDR1 SEHNR and CDR2 FQNEAQ (reference sequence). The CDR3 loop spans 14 amino acids. The CDR3 sequence: CASSVGSSYNEQFF. Here the CDR3 DNA reads TGTGCCAGCAGCGTAGGGAGCTCCTACAATGAGCAGTTCTTC.

A few counts support this clonotype. This chain joins TRBV9 and TRBJ1-5, with 8 bases lining up with TRBD1. The J segment lost 3 bases and the V segment lost 0 bases, leaving 2 bases of the junction unmatched. In germline, CDR1 is SGDLS, CDR2 YYNGEE. CDR3 size: 15 residues. CDR3 residues: CASSVGTGTNQPQHF. In DNA form, the CDR3 reads TGTGCCAGCAGCGTAGGGACAGGGACCAATCAGCCCCAGCATTTT.

CDR3 protein: CASSYSIYNEQFF. The DNA for the CDR3 is TGTGCCAGCAGTTACTCGATCTACAATGAGCAGTTCTTC. The chain couples TRBV6-5 to TRBJ2-1; D gene unclear. The CDR3 totals 13 residues. Looked up from germline, CDR1 is MNHEY and CDR2 is SVGAGI. V lost 0 bases and J 3 bases, leaving 3 bases between the germline ends.

This clonotype was counted between two and nine times. This chain uses TRBV5-1 with TRBJ2-7; D call uncertain. V was trimmed by 4 bases and J by 0 bases, leaving 14 bases between them. CDR3 length equals 15 residues. The germline CDR1 and CDR2 sequences are SGHRS and YFSETQ. Here the CDR3 reads CASSTLAQSSYEQYF. The CDR3 nucleotides read TGCGCCAGCAGCACCCTCGCACAGAGCTCCTACGAGCAGTACTTC.

J is TRBJ1-1 and V is TRBV6-5; no clear D. The germline CDR1 and CDR2 sequences are MNHEY and SVGAGI. The CDR3 spans 13 residues. V lost 2 bases and J lost 4, with 8 bases in between. CDR3 region: CASSYQRSTEAFF. In DNA, the CDR3 is TGTGCCAGCAGTTACCAGAGGAGCACTGAAGCTTTCTTT.

The chain uses TRBV5-1 and TRBJ1-4; tentative D call: TRBD1 (6 bases). Germline V CDR1 and CDR2: SGHRS, YFSETQ. The length of the CDR3 is 15 residues. The V and J ends lost 4 bases and 13 bases respectively, with 23 bases between them. The CDR3 bases are TGCGCCAGCAGCCCAGGGGACGGCCATCGAAGATTACTGTTTTTT. Translation gives CASSPGDGHRRLLFF.

The sample holds many counts of this clonotype. DNA of the CDR3: TGTGCCAGCAGTTTAGCGATTTGGCAGGAACACACCATATATTTT. This translates into CASSLAIWQEHTIYF. The V gene is TRBV12-3 or TRBV12-4, the J gene TRBJ1-3; no clear D. The length of the CDR3 is 15 residues. V was clipped by 0 bases and J by 8 bases, with 14 bases between them.

This clonotype has more than one count but fewer than ten. The chain couples TRBV11-3 to TRBJ1-1, with D possibly TRBD1 on 5 matching bases. The germline V and J ends were trimmed by 2 bases and 1 base, with 17 bases remaining between them. Germline V gene sequence: CDR1 SGHNT, CDR2 YENEEA. The CDR3 covers 17 residues. In DNA, the CDR3 is TGTGCCAGCAGCTTAATAGCTACTGGAGGGGAGAACACTGAAGCTTTCTTT. Translating it yields CASSLIATGGENTEAFF. The full variable domain, in which reference TRBV11-3 and TRBJ1-1 provide the parts outside the CDR3, is EAGVVQSPRYKIIEKKQPVAFWCNPISGHNTLYWYLQNLGQGPELLIRYENEEAVDDSQLPKDRFSAERLKGVDSTLKIQPAELGDSAVYLCASSLIATGGENTEAFFGQGTRLTVV.

This clonotype occurred many times. The chain links TRBV5-1 to TRBJ1-2; no definite D call. V lost 0 bases and J 5 bases, leaving 5 bases between the germline ends. Germline V gives CDR1 SGHRS, CDR2 YFSETQ. The CDR3 runs to 12 residues. CDR3 residues: CASSLGDYGYTF. The CDR3 DNA sequence: TGCGCCAGCAGCTTGGGTGATTATGGCTACACCTTC.

This clonotype occurred a few times. J is TRBJ1-1 and V is TRBV5-1, with D tentatively TRBD1 (5 bases). The V end was cut by 6 bases, the J end by 4 bases, with 13 bases between. This CDR3 contains 13 residues. CDR1 and CDR2 (germline): SGHRS, YFSETQ. The CDR3 DNA sequence: TGCGCCAGCACGGGGCCGGCGGGCACTGAAGCTTTCTTT. It codes for CASTGPAGTEAFF.

This clonotype was seen more than once but under ten times. V gene TRBV12-3 or TRBV12-4 combines with J gene TRBJ1-2; D gene uncertain. Trimming took 6 bases from V and 0 from J, leaving 17 bases between them. The CDR3 is 16 amino acids. The CDR3 DNA sequence: TGTGCCAGCAGCCACCCCTCGGAGAGGACTAACTATGGCTACACCTTC. Its protein product is CASSHPSERTNYGYTF.

This clonotype was seen a few times. This chain uses TRBV4-2 with TRBJ2-3; 12 bases match TRBD2. From germline, CDR1 is LGHNA and CDR2 YNFKEQ. This CDR3 spans 17 amino acids. After removal of 6 bases from V and 0 bases from J, the junction contained 7 bases not matched to a gene. CDR3 nucleotide sequence: TGTGCCAGCAGATGGGGACTAGCGGGCGCTAGCACAGATACGCAGTATTTT. Translation gives CASRWGLAGASTDTQYF.

In this sample, this clonotype turned up a few times. The rearrangement uses TRBV27 and TRBJ2-1; D is undetermined. Trimming left V 3 bases short and J 4 bases short, with 7 bases between. This CDR3 spans 13 amino acids. CDR1 is MNHEY, CDR2 SMNVEV, per germline (reference sequence). The CDR3 sequence is CASSFADYNEQFF. The CDR3 coding sequence is TGTGCCAGCAGTTTTGCGGATTACAATGAGCAGTTCTTC.

This clonotype was observed a handful of times. The chain is built from TRBV6-5 and TRBJ1-1; 9 bases fit TRBD1. Germline-derived CDR1 and CDR2 are MNHEY and SVGAGI. CDR3 length: 14 amino acids. With 2 bases clipped from V and 4 bases from J, the junction kept 2 bases outside the gene matches. Here the CDR3 DNA reads TGTGCCAGCAGTTACACAGGGGGCCGCACTGAAGCTTTCTTT. Protein: CASSYTGGRTEAFF.

The table lists this clonotype with many counts. This chain links TRBV5-1 with TRBJ2-3; 8 bases match TRBD2. The CDR3 runs 13 residues. Per germline, CDR1 SGHRS and CDR2 YFSETQ. The junction had 1 base not matched to a gene; V was cut back by 4 bases and J by 3 bases. The CDR3 sequence is CASSREGTDTQYF. Here the CDR3 DNA reads TGCGCCAGCAGCCGGGAGGGGACAGATACGCAGTATTTT.

This chain connects TRBV6-2 or TRBV6-3 to TRBJ2-2; D gene ambiguous. Germline values: CDR1 MNHEY, CDR2 SVGEGT. Trimming removed 2 bases from V and 4 bases from J, with 17 bases in between. There are 17 residues in the CDR3. The CDR3 sequence is CASSYQGDLPLTGELFF. The CDR3, as DNA: TGTGCCAGCAGTTACCAAGGCGATCTACCCCTCACCGGGGAGCTGTTTTTT.

The CDR3 reads CASSRRASDNYGYTF. The DNA for the CDR3 is TGTGCCAGCAGCCGGAGGGCCAGCGACAACTATGGCTACACCTTC. The chain joins TRBV14 to TRBJ1-2; D unresolved. Trimming pared 4 bases from V and 2 bases from J, leaving 14 bases between. Germline CDR1 is SGHDN and CDR2 is FVKESK. This CDR3 is built from 15 residues.

This clonotype showed up just a few times. This sequence joins TRBV5-6 and TRBJ1-2; 9 nucleotides line up with TRBD1. The CDR3 consists of 14 residues. Germline values: CDR1 SGHDT, CDR2 YYEEEE. V was pared by 3 bases and J by 0 bases, with 0 bases of the junction left unmatched. Here the CDR3 DNA reads TGTGCCAGCAGCTGGACAGGGGCTAACTATGGCTACACCTTC. It codes for CASSWTGANYGYTF.

This chain links TRBV7-6 with TRBJ2-1; D call uncertain. Germline CDR1 reads SGHVS; CDR2 reads FNYEAQ. V was trimmed by 5 bases and J by 8 bases, leaving 7 bases between them. This CDR3 contains 11 residues. CDR3 DNA sequence: TGTGCCAGCAGCCCTGGGGATGAGCAGTTCTTC. Its translation: CASSPGDEQFF.

V gene TRBV27 combines with J gene TRBJ2-7; the match to TRBD2 covers 10 bases. The length of the CDR3 is 16 residues. CDR1 MNHEY and CDR2 SMNVEV come from the germline V gene (reference sequence). V was clipped by 6 bases and J by 0 bases; unmatched bases: 8. The CDR3 reads CASRGTSGTLSYEQYF. DNA for the CDR3: TGTGCCAGCAGGGGAACTAGCGGGACACTCTCCTACGAGCAGTACTTC.

The J gene is TRBJ1-1, the V gene TRBV4-3; D possibly corresponds to TRBD1 (5 bases). Germline CDR1 LGHNA, CDR2 YSLEER. This CDR3 is 15 amino acids long. Trimming shortened V by 3 bases and J by 2 bases, and 13 bases separated the two germline ends. CDR3 sequence reads: CASSHLSGGNTEAFF. The CDR3 nucleotides read TGCGCCAGCAGCCATCTCTCCGGGGGAAACACTGAAGCTTTCTTT.